The 19 T cell receptor beta chains below all came from one sample that was sequenced in a study of lymphopenia after photon versus proton radiotherapy. Sequencing used immunoSEQ multiplex PCR; TCRdb keeps in-frame clones, though not all of them. The table includes tens of thousands of clones, approximately 90% detected once. The sequences come from peripheral blood, collected from a patient treated with photon-based radiotherapy. Source of these receptors: a woman in her 70s with pancreatic cancer.

The chain joins TRBV7-2 to TRBJ2-2; no clear D gene. This CDR3 has 14 amino acids. Germline CDR1 is SGHTA and CDR2 is FQGNSA. V dropped 5 bases and J dropped 1 base, with 8 bases sitting between them. CDR3 amino acids: CASSTPGNTGELFF. The CDR3 region has the DNA TGTGCCAGCAGCACCCCAGGGAACACCGGGGAGCTGTTTTTT.

The chain recombines TRBV10-3 with TRBJ1-5; possible D gene TRBD1, 5 bases. This CDR3 region has 14 residues. V was cut by 3 bases and J by 6 bases, with 12 bases left in between. Looked up from germline, CDR1 is ENHRY and CDR2 is SYGVKD. The CDR3 sequence: CAISDGGESQPQHF. In nucleotides, the CDR3 is TGTGCCATCAGTGACGGGGGTGAAAGTCAGCCCCAGCATTTT.

The V gene is TRBV5-4, the J gene TRBJ2-2; the D gene is possibly TRBD1 (6 bases). Trimming removed 0 bases from V and 6 bases from J, with 18 bases in between. The germline CDR1 and CDR2 sequences are SGHNT and YYREEE (reference sequence). This CDR3 spans 17 amino acids. CDR3 sequence: CASSLVPGDKKSGELFF. The CDR3 DNA reads as TGTGCCAGCAGCTTGGTTCCTGGGGACAAGAAGTCCGGGGAGCTGTTTTTT.

The chain couples TRBV11-2 to TRBJ1-4; D is unclear. Germline lookup yields CDR1 SGHAT and CDR2 FQNNGV. This CDR3 region has 13 residues. V was clipped by 6 bases and J by 15 bases, with 20 bases between them. The DNA for the CDR3 is TGTGCCAGCAGTATAGGAGTGGTCTCCCCATTGTTTTTT. It specifies CASSIGVVSPLFF.

The chain recombines TRBV27 with TRBJ2-3, with TRBD1 matching 9 bases. The V gene's germline CDR1 is MNHEY and CDR2 SMNVEV (reference sequence). J gave up 4 bases and V 2 bases, and 4 bases lay outside the gene matches. CDR3 size: 15 residues. Written as DNA, the CDR3 is TGTGCCAGCAGTTTAGGACAGGGGTATTCAGATACGCAGTATTTT. Translating gives CASSLGQGYSDTQYF.

This CDR3 is CASMYRGGNQPQHF. The CDR3, as DNA: TGTGCCAGCATGTACAGGGGGGGCAATCAGCCCCAGCATTTT. The V gene is TRBV6-5, the J gene TRBJ1-5, with 8 bases fitting TRBD1. Per germline, CDR1 MNHEY and CDR2 SVGAGI. The CDR3 totals 14 residues. V was clipped by 7 bases and J by 2 bases; unmatched bases: 4.

The chain is built from TRBV28 and TRBJ2-1, with 11 nucleotides matching TRBD2. In germline, CDR1 is MDHEN, CDR2 SYDVKM. Trimming took 6 bases from V and 7 from J; bases not matched to a gene: 5. This CDR3 contains 14 residues. The CDR3 here is CASRSTSGRNEQFF. CDR3 DNA: TGTGCCAGCAGATCTACTAGCGGGAGAAATGAGCAGTTCTTC.

This clone was seen just once. The chain joins TRBV11-3 to TRBJ2-1; D perhaps matches TRBD2 (5 bases). The germline V gene has CDR1 SGHNT and CDR2 YENEEA. Trimming stripped 1 base from V and 5 bases from J, with 15 bases between. CDR3 size: 16 residues. CDR3 in amino acids: CASSLVSVSGNNEQFF. As DNA, the CDR3 is TGTGCCAGCAGCTTAGTTAGCGTGTCAGGCAACAATGAGCAGTTCTTC. Full variable domain (missing parts from reference TRBV11-3 and TRBJ2-1): EAGVVQSPRYKIIEKKQPVAFWCNPISGHNTLYWYLQNLGQGPELLIRYENEEAVDDSQLPKDRFSAERLKGVDSTLKIQPAELGDSAVYLCASSLVSVSGNNEQFFGPGTRLTVL.

The V gene is TRBV7-2, the J gene TRBJ1-2, with D tentatively TRBD1 (5 bases). Looked up from germline, CDR1 is SGHTA and CDR2 is FQGNSA. The CDR3 loop spans 13 amino acids. Trimming removed 3 bases at V and 8 bases at J, with 13 bases between. This CDR3 is CASSFTGVGGYTF. The CDR3, as DNA: TGTGCCAGCAGCTTTACAGGTGTCGGCGGCTACACCTTC.

The rearrangement links TRBV27 to TRBJ2-3; D may be TRBD1 (7 bases). V was trimmed by 5 bases and J by 5 bases, leaving 20 bases between them. The CDR3 is 16 amino acids. The germline V gene has CDR1 MNHEY and CDR2 SMNVEV (reference sequence). CDR3 coding DNA: TGTGCCAGCAGTCCCTCGAAAACAGGGGAGGTAGATACGCAGTATTTT. This encodes CASSPSKTGEVDTQYF.

The rearrangement uses TRBV6-5 and TRBJ1-5, with D unclear. CDR3 length: 15 residues. In germline, CDR1 is MNHEY, CDR2 SVGAGI. The V end lost 8 bases, the J end lost 0 bases, and 14 bases lay between the germline ends. Written as DNA, the CDR3 is TGTGCCAGCGCCCGCGCAGGAATTAGCAATCAGCCCCAGCATTTT. It yields the protein CASARAGISNQPQHF.

The V and J genes are TRBV27 and TRBJ2-2; D is unclear. Trimming removed 11 bases at V and 7 bases at J, with 11 bases between. The germline V gene encodes CDR1 MNHEY and CDR2 SMNVEV (reference sequence). The CDR3 extends over 11 amino acids. The CDR3, as DNA: TGTGCCTGCCGGTCGGTCGGGGAGCTGTTTTTT. Translating it yields CACRSVGELFF.

This sequence joins TRBV6-5 and TRBJ2-3, with TRBD2 identical over 7 bases. The germline V gene has CDR1 MNHEY and CDR2 SVGAGI. CDR3 length: 15 residues. With 6 bases clipped from V and 4 bases from J, the junction kept 10 bases outside the gene matches. This CDR3 is CASRRDLTSSDTQYF. Written as DNA, the CDR3 is TGTGCCAGCAGACGAGATTTGACTAGCTCAGATACGCAGTATTTT.

This clone was picked up one time. The V and J genes are TRBV29-1 and TRBJ1-2; D not resolved. The CDR3 sequence is 12 residues long. Germline CDR1 SQVTM, CDR2 ANQGSEA. Trimming removed 3 bases at V and 8 bases at J, with 13 bases between. The DNA of the CDR3 is TGCAGCGTTGATATTATGGATTACGGCTACACCTTC. Its translation: CSVDIMDYGYTF.

This clone was counted once. The chain uses TRBV7-9 and TRBJ2-3; 8 positions match TRBD2. CDR3 length equals 18 residues. Germline CDR1 and CDR2: SEHNR and FQNEAQ (reference sequence). With V trimmed by 7 bases and J by 3 bases, 18 bases remained unmatched. The CDR3 reads CASKRLALGRWLTDTQYF. The CDR3 region has the DNA TGTGCCAGCAAACGACTAGCGTTAGGTCGATGGTTGACAGATACGCAGTATTTT.

The chain has TRBV19 and TRBJ1-5; a weak D match, TRBD1 (6 bases). There are 15 residues in the CDR3. Trimming took 5 bases from V and 7 from J, leaving 18 bases between them. Germline V gene sequence: CDR1 LNHDA, CDR2 SQIVND (reference sequence). The CDR3 DNA follows: TGTGCCAGTAGTCAGAGCGGGGGCATAGGGCAGCCCCAGCATTTT. Residues: CASSQSGGIGQPQHF.

This rearrangement joins TRBV27 to TRBJ1-1; D perhaps matches TRBD1 (5 bases). Trimming left V 4 bases short and J 5 bases short, with 17 bases between. Germline V gene sequence: CDR1 MNHEY, CDR2 SMNVEV (reference sequence). This CDR3 contains 15 residues. The CDR3 DNA follows: TGTGCCAGCAGTTCTCCGAATCGGGGGATGACTGAAGCTTTCTTT. It translates to CASSSPNRGMTEAFF.

This rearrangement joins TRBV6-6 to TRBJ2-7; 8 nucleotides align to TRBD1. Germline trimming cut 11 bases from V and 2 bases from J; bases unmatched to any gene: 11. Germline loops: CDR1 MNHNY, CDR2 SVGAGI (reference sequence). The CDR3 has 14 amino acids. The CDR3 DNA sequence: TGTGCCTCCTCTCGGGGACAGGTCGCCTACGAGCAGTACTTC. It codes for CASSRGQVAYEQYF.

The chain combines TRBV15 with TRBJ2-7; 9 bases agree with TRBD1. J gave up 2 bases and V 4 bases, and 3 bases lay outside the gene matches. The CDR3 has 14 amino acids. Looked up from germline, CDR1 is LNHNV and CDR2 is YYDKDF (reference sequence). The CDR3 reads CATSMGQGPYEQYF. The CDR3 DNA reads TGTGCCACCAGCATGGGACAGGGACCCTACGAGCAGTACTTC.